The 2 T cell receptor beta chains below were found in one sample sequenced in a study of T cells in Graves' hyperthyroidism and ophthalmopathy. RNA transcripts provided the source from which TCR beta CDR3 regions were amplified. The TCR CDR3 first-round RT-PCR relied on the HTBI primer set. TCRdb redid the calling of the multiplex PCR reads with MiXCR, one entry per CDR3 protein. The sample has some 200,000 distinct CDR3 sequences, about 17% seen once. The sequencing sample was made of blood. The receptors derive from a woman aged 45 to 65 with Graves' hyperthyroidism.

This clonotype was detected many times. The rearrangement links TRBV6-1 to TRBJ2-1; 9 bases are shared with TRBD2. Germline V lookup: CDR1 MNHNS, CDR2 SASEGT. With V trimmed by 6 bases and J by 7 bases, 7 bases remained unmatched. The CDR3 totals 14 residues. The CDR3 DNA is TGTGCCAGCAGAGCCGGGACTAGCCTGAATGAGCAGTTCTTC. Translating gives CASRAGTSLNEQFF.

This clonotype was recorded at least ten times. The V gene is TRBV20-1, the J gene TRBJ2-1; D may correspond to TRBD1 or TRBD2 (6 bases each). In germline, CDR1 is DFQATT, CDR2 SNEGSKA (reference sequence). The length of the CDR3 is 18 residues. V was trimmed by 1 base and J by 7 bases, leaving 26 bases between them. In DNA, the CDR3 is TGCAGTGCTAGAGCCACGCCACCGCCTAGGGGGGAGAGGAATGAGCAGTTCTTC. Translation: CSARATPPPRGERNEQFF.